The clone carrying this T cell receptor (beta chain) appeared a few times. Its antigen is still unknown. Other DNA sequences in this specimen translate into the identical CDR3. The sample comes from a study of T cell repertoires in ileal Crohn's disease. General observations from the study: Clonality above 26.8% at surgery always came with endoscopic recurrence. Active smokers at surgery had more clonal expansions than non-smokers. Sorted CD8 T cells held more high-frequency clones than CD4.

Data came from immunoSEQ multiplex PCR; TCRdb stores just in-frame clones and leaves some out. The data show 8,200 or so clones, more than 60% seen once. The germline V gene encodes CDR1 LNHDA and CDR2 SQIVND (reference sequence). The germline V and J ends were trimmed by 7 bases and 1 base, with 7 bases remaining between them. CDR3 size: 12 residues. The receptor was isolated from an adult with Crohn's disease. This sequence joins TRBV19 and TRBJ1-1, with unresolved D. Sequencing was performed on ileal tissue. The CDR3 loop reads CASTRGNTEAFF. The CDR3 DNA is TGTGCCAGTACACGAGGGAACACTGAAGCTTTCTTT.